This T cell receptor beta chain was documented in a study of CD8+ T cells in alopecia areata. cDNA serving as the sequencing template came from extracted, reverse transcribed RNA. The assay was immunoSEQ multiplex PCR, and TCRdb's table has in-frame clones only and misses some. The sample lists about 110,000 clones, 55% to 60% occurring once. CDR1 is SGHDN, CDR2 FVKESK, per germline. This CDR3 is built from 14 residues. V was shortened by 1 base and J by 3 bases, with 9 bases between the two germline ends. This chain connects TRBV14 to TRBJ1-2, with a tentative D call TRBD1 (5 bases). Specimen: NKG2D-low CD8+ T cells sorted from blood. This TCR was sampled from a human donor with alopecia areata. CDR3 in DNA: TGTGCCAGCAGCCAAGGACCGGGGGACTATGGCTACACCTTC. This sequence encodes CASSQGPGDYGYTF.